These T cell receptor beta chains were read from a single sample in a study of T-cell reconstitution after alpha-beta-depleted transplantation in children. Each CDR3 protein gets one entry after TCRdb re-called the PCR reads with MiXCR. The table records fewer than 400,000 distinct CDR3 sequences, roughly 21% of them present only once. The sample was PBMCs, mostly from graft donor cells, taken 180 days after TCRalphabeta/CD19-depleted stem cell transplant. These receptors all come from a male patient younger than 18 who had a stem cell transplant for acute lymphoblastic leukemia, so the T cells may come from the graft donor. Both conserved end residues are part of each CDR3. A D gene is named only where the DNA matches it firmly. Clone sizes are given selectively: once, few, many, or a class where the clone is expanded.

size,D,J,V,CDR3,DNA
few,-,TRBJ2-7,TRBV18,CASSPLTRSSYEQYF,TGTGCCAGCTCACCTCTTACACGGAGCTCCTACGAGCAGTACTTC
-,-,TRBJ2-4,TRBV27,CASSLSRTLNIQYF,TGTGCCAGCAGTTTGAGCAGAACTCTAAACATTCAGTACTTC
-,-,TRBJ2-3,TRBV3-1,CASSPHLSAGHTDTQYF,TGTGCCAGCAGCCCGCACCTATCGGCGGGACACACAGATACGCAGTATTTT
-,-,TRBJ2-2,TRBV29-1,CSVESYTRELFF,TGCAGCGTTGAAAGTTACACCAGGGAGCTGTTTTTC
-,-,TRBJ1-1,TRBV5-6,CASSFLFTSEAFF,TGTGCCAGCAGCTTTCTTTTCACCTCTGAAGCTTTCTTT
-,-,TRBJ2-2,TRBV7-2,CASSLRIWTGELFF,TGTGCCAGCAGCTTACGAATCTGGACCGGGGAGCTGTTTTTT
-,-,TRBJ2-1,TRBV7-8,CASSLIEDQNEQFF,TGTGCCAGCAGCTTAATTGAGGACCAAAATGAGCAGTTCTTC
-,-,TRBJ1-5,TRBV24-1,CATSDSGVQPQHF,TGTGCCACCAGTGACTCAGGGGTTCAGCCCCAGCATTTT
few,TRBD2,TRBJ2-7,TRBV7-2,CASSRGLAQLYEQYF,TGTGCCAGCAGCCGTGGACTAGCGCAACTCTACGAGCAGTACTTC
few,-,TRBJ2-7,TRBV2,CASSNRYYEQYF,TGTGCCAGCAGTAACAGGTACTACGAGCAGTACTTC
few,-,TRBJ2-7,TRBV3-1,CASSQLPGLPSSYEQYF,TGTGCCAGCAGCCAACTACCGGGACTCCCGAGCTCCTACGAGCAGTACTTC
few,TRBD2,TRBJ2-7,TRBV20-1,CSASGLAGEREQYF,TGCAGTGCTAGCGGACTAGCGGGCGAACGCGAGCAGTACTTC
few,TRBD1,TRBJ1-2,TRBV5-5,CASSTYRGKRGFGYTF,TGTGCCAGCAGCACATACAGGGGGAAGCGGGGTTTTGGCTACACCTTC
-,-,TRBJ2-3,TRBV29-1,CSVTGLSLGSTDTQYF,TGCAGCGTTACGGGACTGTCCCTGGGTAGCACAGATACGCAGTATTTT
-,-,TRBJ2-7,TRBV6-5,CASSRGEFYEQYF,TGTGCCAGCAGTAGAGGGGAGTTCTACGAGCAGTACTTC
-,TRBD1,TRBJ1-1,TRBV4-1,CASSQTPGQANTEAFF,TGCGCCAGCAGCCAAACACCGGGACAGGCGAACACTGAAGCTTTCTTT
-,-,TRBJ1-1,TRBV2,CASSVLVTSHEAFF,TGTGCCAGCAGTGTCCTAGTGACATCCCATGAAGCTTTCTTT
few,TRBD2,TRBJ2-1,TRBV5-4,CASSHGTSGVNEQFF,TGTGCCAGCAGCCATGGGACTAGCGGAGTCAATGAGCAGTTCTTC
-,TRBD2,TRBJ2-1,TRBV24-1,CATALSGTSGTYNEQFF,TGTGCCACCGCCCTGTCCGGGACTAGCGGCACCTACAATGAGCAGTTCTTC
many,-,TRBJ1-1,TRBV20-1,CSARDRVGTEAFF,TGCAGTGCTAGAGATCGGGTGGGCACTGAAGCTTTCTTT
few,TRBD2,TRBJ2-1,TRBV7-3,CASSLTASGRLDNEQFF,TGTGCCAGCAGCTTAACCGCTAGCGGGAGGCTGGACAATGAGCAGTTCTTC
few,-,TRBJ2-7,TRBV5-1,CASSLQGQVGYEQYF,TGCGCCAGCAGCCTACAGGGCCAGGTAGGCTACGAGCAGTACTTC
-,TRBD2,TRBJ2-1,TRBV20-1,CSAPLSGRAYNEQFF,TGCAGTGCCCCCCTTAGCGGGAGGGCCTACAATGAGCAGTTCTTC
few,-,TRBJ2-7,TRBV9,CASSVAETAEQYF,TGTGCCAGCAGCGTTGCTGAAACAGCCGAGCAGTACTTC
few,-,TRBJ1-2,TRBV7-8,CASSLGRRNYGYTF,TGTGCCAGCAGCTTAGGCAGGCGGAACTATGGCTACACCTTC
-,TRBD1,TRBJ2-1,TRBV2,CASRDRVLYNEQFF,TGTGCCAGCAGAGACAGGGTCCTTTACAATGAGCAGTTCTTC
few,TRBD2,TRBJ2-7,TRBV20-1,CSAIPTSGFAYEQYF,TGCAGTGCTATTCCGACTAGCGGGTTCGCCTACGAGCAGTACTTC
few,-,TRBJ1-2,TRBV6-5,CASSYSSASGPHGYTF,TGTGCCAGCAGTTACTCGAGCGCAAGCGGGCCGCATGGCTACACCTTC
-,-,TRBJ1-2,TRBV18,CASSSSLNGEGYTF,TGTGCCAGCTCAAGCTCGCTAAACGGGGAAGGCTACACCTTC
few,-,TRBJ1-1,TRBV7-3,CASSFGFVDTEAFF,TGTGCCAGCAGCTTTGGGTTCGTGGACACTGAAGCTTTCTTT
-,-,TRBJ1-1,TRBV6-1,CASSEWGSPMNTEAFF,TGTGCCAGCAGTGAGTGGGGCAGCCCAATGAACACTGAAGCTTTCTTT
many,-,TRBJ1-4,TRBV20-1,CSAYRQTTNEKLFF,TGCAGTGCCTACCGACAGACAACTAATGAAAAACTGTTTTTT
-,-,TRBJ1-1,TRBV29-1,CSVLKGGMNTEAFF,TGCAGCGTTTTAAAGGGGGGGATGAACACTGAAGCTTTCTTT
-,-,TRBJ2-5,TRBV27,CASSFQISQETQYF,TGTGCCAGCAGTTTTCAGATTAGCCAAGAGACCCAGTACTTC
few,TRBD2,TRBJ2-2,TRBV4-1,CASSRTSGKAGELFF,TGCGCCAGCAGCCGGACTAGCGGGAAGGCCGGGGAGCTGTTTTTT
-,TRBD1,TRBJ2-7,TRBV19,CASSIYPGSDRFYEQYF,TGTGCCAGTAGTATTTACCCGGGCTCGGACAGGTTCTACGAGCAGTACTTC
few,-,TRBJ2-5,TRBV5-5,CASSLGYWGTPQETQYF,TGTGCCAGCAGCTTGGGGTACTGGGGAACACCACAAGAGACCCAGTACTTC
-,-,TRBJ2-3,TRBV30,CAWSPLSTQYF,TGTGCCTGGAGTCCCTTATCCACGCAGTATTTT
-,-,TRBJ2-3,TRBV21-1,CASSKTSAGPDTQYF,TGTGCCAGCAGCAAAACTAGCGCTGGCCCAGATACGCAGTATTTT